The next 29 T cell receptor beta chains were all read from a single sample in a study of OX40 agonist ivuxolimab in advanced cancers. The protocol used for the library was the immunoSEQ multiplex PCR assay. This is the immuneACCESS table as TCRdb keeps it, with only in-frame sequences that have V and J called. A part of the clones is gone; compared with another copy, unresolved V genes explain less than half, and the rest is unexplained. The sample includes around 63,000 clones, with around 89% observed a single time. The top ten hold approximately 11% of the sample. Sequenced material: CD4+ or CD8+ T cells sorted from blood, taken in a trial of the OX40 agonist ivuxolimab. The receptors shown here come from an adult with an advanced solid tumor such as melanoma, head and neck, liver or kidney cancer.

This rearrangement joins TRBV29-1 to TRBJ2-5; 11 bases agree with TRBD2. The CDR3 is made up of 15 amino acids. J gave up 4 bases and V 6 bases, and 10 bases lay outside the gene matches. In germline, CDR1 is SQVTM, CDR2 ANQGSEA. CDR3 bases: TGCAGCGTAGATGGGACTAGCGGTGCGGGAGAGACCCAGTACTTC. Protein: CSVDGTSGAGETQYF.

The chain recombines TRBV5-1 with TRBJ2-5; D remains unclear. The CDR3 has 15 amino acids. Germline CDR1 is SGHRS and CDR2 is YFSETQ. Trimming took off 0 bases at V and 2 bases at J, with 11 bases between the two ends. The CDR3 reads CASSLVPGPQETQYF. CDR3 DNA: TGCGCCAGCAGCTTGGTGCCGGGCCCACAAGAGACCCAGTACTTC.

The chain uses TRBV5-1 and TRBJ2-7; 10 nucleotides match TRBD2. J lost 2 bases, V lost 7 bases, and 6 bases had no gene match. This CDR3 comprises 14 residues. Per germline, CDR1 SGHRS and CDR2 YFSETQ. This CDR3 is CASRLAGVAYEQYF. Here the CDR3 DNA reads TGCGCCAGCCGGCTAGCGGGGGTGGCCTACGAGCAGTACTTC.

The chain recombines TRBV28 with TRBJ2-7; 9 nucleotides match TRBD1. This CDR3 contains 14 residues. Germline trimming cut 0 bases from V and 5 bases from J; bases unmatched to any gene: 2. Germline V lookup: CDR1 MDHEN, CDR2 SYDVKM. The CDR3 region is CASSLWDRGNEQYF. CDR3 DNA: TGTGCCAGCAGTTTATGGGACAGGGGAAACGAGCAGTACTTC.

The chain joins TRBV28 to TRBJ1-2; D may be TRBD1 (5 bases). Looked up from germline, CDR1 is MDHEN and CDR2 is SYDVKM. CDR3 length equals 16 residues. The V end lost 7 bases, the J end lost 4 bases, and 22 bases lay between the germline ends. The CDR3 sequence is CASTEGSTVQTYGYTF. The CDR3 DNA sequence: TGTGCCAGCACCGAAGGGTCGACAGTACAGACCTATGGCTACACCTTC.

On this clone: Other nucleotide sequences from this sample produce the same CDR3. CDR3 loop: CASSVGGAGANVLTF. CDR3 DNA: TGTGCCAGCAGCGTAGGAGGGGCTGGGGCCAACGTCCTGACTTTC. The chain carries TRBV9 and TRBJ2-6; D may be TRBD1 or TRBD2 (5 bases each). CDR3 length: 15 residues. CDR1 SGDLS and CDR2 YYNGEE come from the germline V gene. V lost 0 bases, J lost 2 bases, and 6 bases lay in between.

This clone showed up just once. The chain couples TRBV6-6 to TRBJ1-5; no clear D gene. This CDR3 is 16 amino acids long. V lost 0 bases and J lost 7, with 16 bases in between. Germline CDR1 is MNHNY and CDR2 is SVGAGI (reference sequence). CDR3 coding DNA: TGTGCCAGCAGTTACTCGAAGCCCCTTGGGGAACAGCCCCAGCATTTT. This gives the protein CASSYSKPLGEQPQHF.

This chain uses TRBV2 with TRBJ1-5; TRBD1 matches at 9 bases. V lost 6 bases and J lost 3; bases outside the gene matches: 6. CDR1 and CDR2 (germline): SNHLY, FYNNEI. The CDR3 has 15 residues. CDR3 amino acids: CASRARTGANQPQHF. The DNA for the CDR3 is TGTGCCAGCAGAGCCCGGACAGGGGCCAATCAGCCCCAGCATTTT.

For this clone: This may be a read error, as it is one base from a much larger clone. The chain carries TRBV28 and TRBJ1-5, with D unresolved. The CDR3 length is 13 residues. CDR1 is MDHEN, CDR2 SYDVKM, per germline. The CDR3 coding sequence is TGTGCCGGCAGTTGGCTGGGCCTGGGGCCCCAGCATTTT. It specifies CAGSWLGLGPQHF.

This clone was recorded a few times. CDR3: CASRAQQGRHGYTF. In DNA form, the CDR3 reads TGTGCCAGCAGGGCCCAACAGGGCAGGCATGGCTACACCTTC. This chain connects TRBV6-5 to TRBJ1-2; D may be TRBD1 (6 bases). Germline-derived CDR1 and CDR2 are MNHEY and SVGAGI. Trimming cost V 6 bases and J 6 bases, with 17 bases left between them. This CDR3 has 14 residues.

CDR3 sequence: CASSLLAGTLTYNEQFF. The DNA for the CDR3 is TGTGCCAGCAGCTTGTTGGCGGGGACACTTACATACAATGAGCAGTTCTTC. The rearrangement uses TRBV5-8 and TRBJ2-1; the D call may be TRBD1 or TRBD2 (6 bases each). Trimming stripped 1 base from V and 4 bases from J, with 18 bases between. Germline V lookup: CDR1 SGHTS, CDR2 YDEGEE. The CDR3 is 17 residues long. Complete variable domain (other parts from reference TRBV5-8 and TRBJ2-1): EAGVTQSPTHLIKTRGQQATLRCSPISGHTSVYWYQQALGLGLQFLLWYDEGEERNRGNFPPRFSGRQFPNYSSELNVNALELEDSALYLCASSLLAGTLTYNEQFFGPGTRLTVL.

This chain joins TRBV5-5 and TRBJ2-2; TRBD1 matches at 8 bases. CDR1 is SGHKS, CDR2 YYEKEE, per germline (reference sequence). CDR3 length: 17 amino acids. The V and J ends lost 1 base and 7 bases, in that order; junction bases with no gene match: 12. This CDR3 is CASSLRDNRQGIGELFF. CDR3 nucleotide sequence: TGTGCCAGCAGCTTGAGAGACAATCGACAGGGGATCGGGGAGCTGTTTTTT.

This sequence joins TRBV5-4 and TRBJ2-2, with D perhaps TRBD2 (6 bases). The CDR3 covers 14 residues. Germline V gene data show CDR1 as SGHNT and CDR2 as YYREEE (reference sequence). The V and J ends lost 3 bases and 5 bases respectively, with 11 bases between them. CDR3 nucleotide sequence: TGTGCCAGCAGCTCCGCTGGGGGGACCGGGGAGCTGTTTTTT. Its protein product is CASSSAGGTGELFF.

The chain is built from TRBV2 and TRBJ2-3; D unresolved. Looked up from germline, CDR1 is SNHLY and CDR2 is FYNNEI. This CDR3 spans 12 amino acids. V lost 2 bases, J lost 6 bases, and 6 bases lay in between. The CDR3 bases are TGTGCCAGCAGTGAATACGGTGATACGCAGTATTTT. Translating it yields CASSEYGDTQYF.

The rearrangement links TRBV6-8 to TRBJ2-3, with 13 bases that match TRBD2. The V gene end was trimmed by 8 bases and the J gene end by 0 bases; junction bases not matched to a gene: 8. Germline-derived CDR1 and CDR2 are MNHGY and SAAAGT. The CDR3 has 17 amino acids. CDR3 sequence: CASARTSGGASTDTQYF. CDR3 bases: TGTGCCAGCGCTCGGACTAGCGGGGGAGCTAGCACAGATACGCAGTATTTT.

The rearrangement uses TRBV4-2 and TRBJ2-7, with D possibly matching TRBD2 (5 bases). V was shortened by 0 bases and J by 4 bases, with 13 bases between the two germline ends. Germline-derived CDR1 and CDR2 are LGHNA and YNFKEQ. This CDR3 comprises 15 residues. Here the CDR3 reads CASSQDLAGGYEQYF. The CDR3 DNA sequence: TGTGCCAGCAGCCAAGATCTTGCGGGCGGGTACGAGCAGTACTTC.

This clone was seen just once. J is TRBJ2-5 and V is TRBV28, with D unresolved. V was trimmed by 3 bases and J by 2 bases, leaving 7 bases between them. The germline V gene has CDR1 MDHEN and CDR2 SYDVKM. This CDR3 has 13 residues. The CDR3 DNA follows: TGTGCCAGCAGTTTGGGCGGACAAGAGACCCAGTACTTC. It translates to CASSLGGQETQYF. Drawing the rest from reference TRBV28 and TRBJ2-5, the complete variable domain is DVKVTQSSRYLVKRTGEKVFLECVQDMDHENMFWYRQDPGLGLRLIYFSYDVKMKEKGDIPEGYSVSREKKERFSLILESASTNQTSMYLCASSLGGQETQYFGPGTRLLVL.

The chain combines TRBV5-6 with TRBJ2-7; TRBD2 might be the D (6 bases). The germline V gene encodes CDR1 SGHDT and CDR2 YYEEEE. Trimming shortened V by 4 bases and J by 7 bases, and 18 bases separated the two germline ends. The CDR3 runs to 14 residues. The CDR3 DNA follows: TGTGCCAGCAGCCGTAGTTGGGCGGAGGGGGAGCAGTACTTC. Protein product: CASSRSWAEGEQYF. The full variable domain, with the rest looked up from reference TRBV5-6 and TRBJ2-7, is DAGVTQSPTHLIKTRGQQVTLRCSPKSGHDTVSWYQQALGQGPQFIFQYYEEEERQRGNFPDRFSGHQFPNYSSELNVNALLLGDSALYLCASSRSWAEGEQYFGPGTRLTVT.

The chain joins TRBV14 to TRBJ2-7; TRBD2 is a possible D gene (6 bases). The CDR3 spans 16 residues. Deletions cut 0 bases from V and 6 bases from J, with 18 bases between. Germline CDR1 and CDR2: SGHDN and FVKESK. CDR3 region: CASSQDRRLVLVEQYF. The DNA for the CDR3 is TGTGCCAGCAGCCAAGATCGCCGACTAGTTCTTGTCGAGCAGTACTTC. The variable domain in full, completed from reference TRBV14 and TRBJ2-7, reads EAGVTQFPSHSVIEKGQTVTLRCDPISGHDNLYWYRRVMGKEIKFLLHFVKESKQDESGMPNNRFLAERTGGTYSTLKVQPAELEDSGVYFCASSQDRRLVLVEQYFGPGTRLTVT.

As regards this clone: At one boundary the junction diverges from the germline segment, which might be a read error. This sequence joins TRBV6-5 and TRBJ1-2; TRBD1 matches at 8 bases. The CDR3 is 13 residues long. Germline CDR1 MNHEY, CDR2 SVGAGI. The CDR3 nucleotides are TGTGCCAGCAGCTTACAGGGGGGGTATGGCCACACCTTC. This sequence encodes CASSLQGGYGHTF.

V usage is TRBV5-4 and J usage is TRBJ2-6, with D perhaps being TRBD1 or TRBD2 (5 bases each). V gave up 4 bases and J gave up 0 bases, with 11 bases separating them. Germline CDR1 SGHNT, CDR2 YYREEE (reference sequence). This CDR3 has 16 amino acids. This CDR3 is CASSRGAGSGANVLTF. The CDR3 nucleotides read TGTGCCAGCAGCCGAGGGGCCGGCTCTGGGGCCAACGTCCTGACTTTC.

The chain has TRBV6-6 and TRBJ2-1; 9 nucleotides agree with TRBD2. The CDR3 extends over 13 amino acids. V gave up 2 bases and J gave up 10 bases; unmatched junction bases: 3. Germline CDR1 reads MNHNY; CDR2 reads SVGAGI (reference sequence). The chain's CDR3 is CASSYPSGTEQFF. In nucleotides, the CDR3 is TGTGCCAGCAGTTACCCTAGCGGGACGGAGCAGTTCTTC.

The chain combines TRBV28 with TRBJ1-1, with 8 bases identical to TRBD1. CDR1 is MDHEN, CDR2 SYDVKM, per germline. There are 14 residues in the CDR3. V shed 7 bases, J shed 3 bases, and the junction held 7 bases outside the gene matches. Here the CDR3 reads CASTVQGGHTEAFF. For the CDR3, the DNA is TGTGCCAGCACCGTACAGGGGGGTCACACTGAAGCTTTCTTT.

The chain links TRBV9 to TRBJ2-3, with D perhaps matching TRBD2 (5 bases). There are 14 residues in the CDR3. Germline loops: CDR1 SGDLS, CDR2 YYNGEE. With 4 bases removed from V and 4 bases from J, the gap between germline ends came to 13 bases. The CDR3 DNA follows: TGTGCCAGCAGCCCGTGGGGAGTGGCAGATACGCAGTATTTT. Amino acids: CASSPWGVADTQYF.

The chain uses TRBV5-1 and TRBJ2-3; D ambiguous. V lost 2 bases to trimming and J lost 0 bases, with 13 bases between them. The CDR3 has 16 residues. Germline loops: CDR1 SGHRS, CDR2 YFSETQ. The CDR3 sequence is CASSLRPSFSTDTQYF. The CDR3 DNA sequence: TGCGCCAGCAGCTTAAGACCAAGCTTCAGCACAGATACGCAGTATTTT.

Comments on this clone: Because the CDR3's place on the DNA is in doubt, the DNA is left out and the CDR3 is given as listed by TCRdb. The chain links TRBV7-9 to TRBJ2-2; the DNA was not compared with TRBD1, the D call given in the table. Including both end residues, the CDR3 is 18 amino acids long. Germline V gene lookup returns CDR1 SEHNR and CDR2 FQNEAQ (reference sequence). CDR3 residues: CASSLGPDRGLRAGELFF.

CDR3 sequence (DNA): TGTGCCAGCAGTATCGCCTCAGGGGGCGAAGCTTTCTTT. Amino acids: CASSIASGGEAFF. The V and J genes are TRBV2 and TRBJ1-1, with TRBD1 identical over 8 bases. The CDR3 totals 13 residues. The germline V gene has CDR1 SNHLY and CDR2 FYNNEI. Trimming cost V 5 bases and J 8 bases; bases outside gene matches: 7.

The chain links TRBV10-3 to TRBJ1-4; D is undetermined. This CDR3 is 14 amino acids long. Germline V gene data show CDR1 as ENHRY and CDR2 as SYGVKD. Trimming took off 0 bases at V and 8 bases at J, with 10 bases between the two ends. CDR3 bases: TGTGCCATCAGTGAGTCAGGACGTAAGGAAAAACTGTTTTTT. This gives the protein CAISESGRKEKLFF.

This chain uses TRBV9 with TRBJ2-1; D unresolved. The CDR3 runs to 11 residues. V was clipped by 3 bases and J by 5 bases, with 3 bases between them. Germline V gives CDR1 SGDLS, CDR2 YYNGEE. CDR3 amino acids: CASSGHNEQFF. The CDR3 DNA is TGTGCCAGCAGCGGGCACAATGAGCAGTTCTTC.